This T cell receptor (beta chain) was sequenced in a study of chemoradiotherapy in HPV16-positive cancers. Generated by immunoSEQ multiplex PCR, the TCRdb table keeps only in-frame clones and is missing some. The data contain around 2,400 clones, nearly 90% of them singletons. Germline CDR1 reads MNHNS; CDR2 reads SASEGT. The CDR3 covers 14 residues. Deletions cut 6 bases from V and 8 bases from J, with 16 bases between. This TCR was sampled from a human donor with HPV-associated anogenital cancer. The chain links TRBV6-1 to TRBJ1-4, with a tentative D call TRBD1 (6 bases). The specimen was tumor tissue, collected from a patient who underwent chemoradiotherapy. CDR3 amino acids: CASSPSRTDEKLFF. The DNA of the CDR3 is TGTGCCAGCAGCCCCAGCCGGACAGACGAAAAACTGTTTTTT.